The clone carrying this T cell receptor beta chain was observed a single time. Its antigen is still unknown. Those patients picked for sequencing had displayed CD8+CD57+ cell expansion on flow cytometry. Severe acquired aplastic anemia was present in all patients. No therapy was given to patients before blood sampling. Deletions cut 6 bases from V and 4 bases from J, with 16 bases between. This CDR3 region has 14 residues. Germline V gene sequence: CDR1 SQVTM, CDR2 ANQGSEA. The data derive from a study of CD8+CD57+ T cells in acquired aplastic anemia. Overall study findings and caveats: Found in both controls and patients were 25 to 35 CD8+ CDR3 sequences. The CD8+ Simpson's diversity of patients and controls was not significantly different.

According to the study, genomic DNA was the template for TCR beta VDJ and CDR3 profiling. TCRdb independently ran MiXCR on the reads; one entry per CDR3 protein. In the table there are roughly 61,000 distinct CDR3 sequences, roughly 60% of which are singletons. The chain links TRBV29-1 to TRBJ1-3, with D uncertain. The sequenced sample consisted of sorted CD4+, CD8+, or CD8+CD57+ T cells (not recorded which) from PBMCs. The receptor was isolated from a human donor with aplastic anemia. CDR3 in DNA: TGCAGCGTGCACCCGGCCCGTGAGGGAAACACCATATATTTT. It codes for CSVHPAREGNTIYF.